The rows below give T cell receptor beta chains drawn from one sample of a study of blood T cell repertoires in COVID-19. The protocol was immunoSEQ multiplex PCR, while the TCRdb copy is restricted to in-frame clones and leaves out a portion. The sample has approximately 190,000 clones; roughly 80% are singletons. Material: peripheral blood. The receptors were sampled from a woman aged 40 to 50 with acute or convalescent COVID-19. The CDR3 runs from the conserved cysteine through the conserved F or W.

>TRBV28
CASSFTREGPNEQFF
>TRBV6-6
CASSYGAAGSQETQYF
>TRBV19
CASSMGGYTEAFF
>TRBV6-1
CASSAGVRAPGPYQPQHF
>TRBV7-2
CASSRLLDTQYF
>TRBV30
CAWSQFNEQFF
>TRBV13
CASSQLGLRDNEKLFF
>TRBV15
CATSRDTSGAELAKNIQYF
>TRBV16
CASSQRARQGANLIVYEQYF
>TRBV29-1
CSVEGRDSSYNEQFF
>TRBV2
CASSEVEGDYGYTF
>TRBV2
CASFLQGRNEKLFF
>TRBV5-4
CASSLATVSYNEQFF
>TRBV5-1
CASSPGQGVGGYTF
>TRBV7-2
CASSPRGTTLYEQYF
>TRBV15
CATSREWAGDGGYTF